These 5 T cell receptor beta chains share one sample of origin, sequenced in a study of blood T cells in healthy people across ages. It was with a sample-barcoded 5' primer and a J-beta primer mix that a second PCR of roughly 7 to 12 cycles was run. TCRdb re-analysed the 5' RACE reads in MiXCR, keeping a single row per CDR3 protein. The sample has around 1,000,000 distinct CDR3 sequences; under 30% are singletons. The data also belong to a second study, concerning T cells of mothers and their children.

The sample was blood. Source of these receptors: a girl aged 2 to 9 in good health.

The chain combines TRBV6-2 or TRBV6-3 with TRBJ1-6, with D tentatively TRBD1 (6 bases). Trimming removed 4 bases from V and 9 bases from J, with 16 bases in between. The CDR3 covers 15 residues. Germline V gene lookup returns CDR1 MNHEY and CDR2 SVGEGT. The CDR3 sequence: CASSFSGTLSSPLHF. The DNA of the CDR3 is TGTGCCAGCAGTTTTTCCGGGACACTGAGTTCACCCCTCCACTTT.

This clonotype was seen more than once but under ten times. The chain recombines TRBV3-1 with TRBJ1-4; perhaps TRBD1 as D (6 bases). V was trimmed by 0 bases and J by 5 bases, leaving 10 bases between them. From germline, CDR1 is LGHDT and CDR2 YNNKEL (reference sequence). This CDR3 contains 15 residues. The CDR3 region has the DNA TGTGCCAGCAGCCAAGAAGACAGGTCAAATGAAAAACTGTTTTTT. This encodes CASSQEDRSNEKLFF.

This clonotype has just a few counts. This sequence joins TRBV5-5 and TRBJ1-6; no clear D gene. V was trimmed by 0 bases and J by 0 bases, leaving 13 bases between them. Germline lookup yields CDR1 SGHKS and CDR2 YYEKEE (reference sequence). The length of the CDR3 is 18 residues. CDR3 residues: CASSLAGGTSSYNSPLHF. The DNA for the CDR3 is TGTGCCAGCAGCTTGGCGGGAGGTACAAGCTCCTATAATTCACCCCTCCACTTT.

The chain's CDR3 is CASSQVTANGGNEQFF. The CDR3 coding sequence is TGTGCCAGCAGCCAAGTGACAGCAAACGGTGGGAATGAGCAGTTCTTC. V is TRBV3-1 and J is TRBJ2-1; TRBD1 might be the D (5 bases). The V end was cut by 1 base, the J end by 7 bases, with 17 bases between. There are 16 residues in the CDR3. The germline V gene has CDR1 LGHDT and CDR2 YNNKEL (reference sequence).

The V and J genes are TRBV5-6 and TRBJ2-2; tentatively, D is TRBD2 (6 bases). This CDR3 comprises 16 residues. The germline V and J ends were trimmed by 4 bases and 5 bases, with 18 bases remaining between them. Per germline, CDR1 SGHDT and CDR2 YYEEEE. The CDR3 sequence: CASSQVGGGGTGELFF. The CDR3 DNA is TGTGCCAGCAGCCAAGTCGGGGGAGGAGGGACCGGGGAGCTGTTTTTT.